This TCR beta chain comes out of a study of T cell repertoires in cytomegalovirus infection. For the study at large: Public TCR beta signatures indicated both CMV infection and matching HLA type. Study-level findings and limits: What dominated the ex vivo response were HLA-C-restricted CMV-specific TCR beta clonotypes. People with CMV and the relevant HLA were identified by cumulative public TCR beta family frequency.

This clonotype came up many times. Its specificity is unknown. The CDR3 totals 14 residues. V dropped 5 bases and J dropped 7; count of bases not matched to a gene: 7. CDR1 SGHTA and CDR2 FQGTGA come from the germline V gene. TCRdb processed the reads anew with MiXCR; each CDR3 protein has one entry. The sample carries 130,000 or so distinct CDR3 sequences, under 8% recorded once. Specimen: PBMCs. V usage is TRBV7-3 and J usage is TRBJ2-2; TRBD1 matches 7 bases. The source of this sequence is a human donor in good health (CMV status not recorded). Some clones in this sample may be carry-over from other donors' samples. The CDR3 nucleotides are TGTGCCAGCAGCCCGACAGGGAATAGCGGGGAGCTGTTTTTT. Encoded protein: CASSPTGNSGELFF.